This TCR beta chain was observed in a study of shared clonotypes between healthy human individuals. CD45RO-negative, CCR7-selected cells formed the naive CD8 fraction, which excluded terminally differentiated effector memory CD45RA+ cells. The study's findings and limits: Generally, naive subsets (rather than memory subsets) showed larger estimated richness. A handful of donors shared approximately 5% of their naive CD4 clonotypes.

Deep level was the assay's run setting. The table came from immunoSEQ multiplex PCR; TCRdb's copy has only in-frame clones and leaves some out. The table includes about 2.1 million clones, roughly 95% detected once. This clone was detected only once. The antigen remains unidentified. V was shortened by 7 bases and J by 1 base, with 19 bases between the two germline ends. The germline gives CDR1 MRHNA, CDR2 SNTAGT. The CDR3 is 17 residues long. V gene TRBV6-4 combines with J gene TRBJ2-2; D is perhaps TRBD1 (6 bases). This TCR was recovered from a man aged 18 to 29 in good health. Some clones in this sample may be carry-over from other donors' samples. Sequenced material: naive CD8+ T cells from PBMCs. Written as DNA, the CDR3 is TGTGCCAGCATCGGACAGCCTCCGCCTCTGAACACCGGGGAGCTGTTTTTT. The encoded protein is CASIGQPPPLNTGELFF.